The 21 T cell receptor beta chains below come from one sample, sequenced in a study of T cell responses to AZD1222 COVID-19 vaccine. The data were produced by immunoSEQ multiplex PCR, yet TCRdb's version contains in-frame clones alone and is incomplete. The sample has 150,000 or so clones, roughly nine tenths seen once. Sequenced here: peripheral blood, sampled on day 0 of AZD1222 vaccination. These receptors originate from an adult in good health.

The chain employs TRBV9 and TRBJ2-7; D gene uncertain. This CDR3 region has 15 residues. Germline V gives CDR1 SGDLS, CDR2 YYNGEE. Trimming pared 4 bases from V and 9 bases from J, leaving 23 bases between. This chain's CDR3 is CASSPQVDPPLPQYF. Written as DNA, the CDR3 is TGTGCCAGCAGCCCCCAAGTCGACCCTCCTCTTCCGCAGTACTTC.

This chain uses TRBV6-5 with TRBJ1-1, with no clear D. Trimming stripped 6 bases from V and 6 bases from J, with 8 bases between. The CDR3 extends over 11 amino acids. Germline values: CDR1 MNHEY, CDR2 SVGAGI. CDR3 in amino acids: CASSPPPEAFF. The DNA of the CDR3 is TGTGCCAGCAGCCCCCCACCTGAAGCTTTCTTT.

The gene calls are TRBV29-1 and TRBJ2-7; TRBD2 aligns across 7 bases. V lost 5 bases and J lost 3; bases outside the gene matches: 16. Looked up from germline, CDR1 is SQVTM and CDR2 is ANQGSEA. The CDR3 totals 16 residues. The CDR3, as DNA: TGCAGCGTTTTGCAGCTCGGGACTAACAACCGCTACGAGCAGTACTTC. It encodes CSVLQLGTNNRYEQYF.

The chain couples TRBV7-9 to TRBJ1-4, with unresolved D. Germline CDR1 is SEHNR and CDR2 is FQNEAQ (reference sequence). The CDR3 totals 13 residues. V lost 5 bases to trimming and J lost 5 bases, with 9 bases between them. The CDR3 is CASSHEGNEKLFF. The DNA for the CDR3 is TGTGCCAGCAGCCACGAGGGAAATGAAAAACTGTTTTTT.

The chain's CDR3 is CASSPPGLASGEQFF. The CDR3 DNA reads as TGTGCCAGCTCACCGCCGGGACTAGCGTCTGGTGAGCAGTTCTTC. The chain joins TRBV18 to TRBJ2-1, with 10 positions matching TRBD2. Trimming took 3 bases from V and 9 from J; bases not matched to a gene: 8. The CDR3 spans 15 residues. The germline CDR1 and CDR2 sequences are KGHSH and LQKENI.

This rearrangement joins TRBV6-5 to TRBJ2-2; maybe TRBD1 (5 bases). V lost 2 bases to trimming and J lost 6 bases, with 10 bases between them. There are 14 residues in the CDR3. Germline V gives CDR1 MNHEY, CDR2 SVGAGI. For the CDR3, the DNA is TGTGCCAGCAGTTACATTCGACAGTCCGGGGAGCTGTTTTTT. Its protein product is CASSYIRQSGELFF.

The chain recombines TRBV11-2 with TRBJ2-7; 8 bases fit TRBD1. Looked up from germline, CDR1 is SGHAT and CDR2 is FQNNGV. This CDR3 region has 13 residues. V gave up 4 bases and J gave up 7 bases; unmatched junction bases: 6. For the CDR3, the DNA is TGTGCCAGCAGCTGGACCGGGACAGGAGAGCAGTACTTC. It encodes CASSWTGTGEQYF.

This clone was observed once. The rearrangement links TRBV5-1 to TRBJ2-7; 10 positions match TRBD2. V trimming: 4 bases; J trimming: 6 bases; junction bases outside the gene matches: 10. Germline loops: CDR1 SGHRS, CDR2 YFSETQ. The CDR3 runs to 15 residues. CDR3 bases: TGCGCCAGCAGCCGGCTAGCGGGAGCTAGAGGCGAGCAGTACTTC. Translation: CASSRLAGARGEQYF.

V usage is TRBV28 and J usage is TRBJ2-7; D unresolved. V shed 3 bases and J shed 2 bases, with 2 bases lying between them. Germline V lookup: CDR1 MDHEN, CDR2 SYDVKM. The CDR3 is made up of 11 amino acids. The DNA for the CDR3 is TGTGCCAGCAGTTTGGCCTACGAGCAGTACTTC. Amino acids: CASSLAYEQYF.

This clone was picked up one time. The rearrangement uses TRBV7-2 and TRBJ1-5; D remains unclear. V lost 7 bases, J lost 2 bases, and 12 bases lay in between. The germline CDR1 and CDR2 sequences are SGHTA and FQGNSA. This CDR3 comprises 14 residues. CDR3: CASNLVGGNQPQHF. The CDR3 bases are TGTGCCAGCAACTTGGTTGGGGGCAATCAGCCCCAGCATTTT.

To note about this clone: One junction end does not reproduce the germline sequence, and a read error may be involved. The rearrangement uses TRBV24-1 and TRBJ1-5; weak D call: TRBD1 (5 bases). The CDR3 runs to 13 residues. Looked up from germline, CDR1 is KGHDR and CDR2 is SFDVKD. The CDR3 nucleotides are TGTGCCACAAGTGCCCAGGGTCGGCAGCCCCAGCATTTT. The encoded protein is CATSAQGRQPQHF.

This clone turned up a few times. This chain joins TRBV18 and TRBJ1-1; no definite D call. The CDR3 is 13 residues long. CDR1 and CDR2 (germline): KGHSH, LQKENI. Trimming removed 2 bases from V and 4 bases from J, with 8 bases in between. CDR3 coding DNA: TGTGCCAGCTCACCAAAGTTCCTCACTGAAGCTTTCTTT. It is translated as CASSPKFLTEAFF.

This clone was picked up one time. The rearrangement uses TRBV19 and TRBJ2-1; TRBD2 matches at 16 bases. The CDR3 runs to 17 residues. V was clipped by 3 bases and J by 6 bases; unmatched bases: 5. Germline V gene sequence: CDR1 LNHDA, CDR2 SQIVND (reference sequence). The CDR3 spells CASSMGLAGGPRNEQFF. DNA of the CDR3: TGTGCCAGTAGTATGGGACTAGCGGGAGGGCCGCGCAATGAGCAGTTCTTC.

CDR3 sequence reads: CASSTRQGNQPQHF. The CDR3 nucleotides are TGTGCCAGCAGTACCAGACAGGGGAATCAGCCCCAGCATTTT. The chain joins TRBV28 to TRBJ1-5; 8 bases line up with TRBD1. Germline V CDR1 and CDR2: MDHEN, SYDVKM. The CDR3 extends over 14 amino acids. V was pared by 5 bases and J by 4 bases, with 4 bases of the junction left unmatched.

The chain has TRBV23-1 and TRBJ1-2; 8 positions match TRBD1. TRBV23-1 counts as an open reading frame of uncertain function. J lost 0 bases, V lost 0 bases, and 12 bases had no gene match. The CDR3 is 19 residues long. In DNA, the CDR3 is TGCGCCAGCAGTCAATCCACCGGACAGGGCTCCCCCTCTAACTATGGCTACACCTTC. It is translated as CASSQSTGQGSPSNYGYTF.

A few counts support this clone. The chain carries TRBV11-3 and TRBJ1-3; tentative D call: TRBD1 (5 bases). Trimming cost V 4 bases and J 4 bases, with 11 bases left between them. The CDR3 is 14 amino acids. CDR1 is SGHNT and CDR2 is YENEEA in the germline V gene. CDR3 loop: CASSSTRGGNTIYF. CDR3 bases: TGTGCCAGCAGCTCCACTAGGGGAGGAAACACCATATATTTT.

This rearrangement joins TRBV14 to TRBJ2-3; 8 nucleotides match TRBD2. This CDR3 has 14 amino acids. Germline V gene data show CDR1 as SGHDN and CDR2 as FVKESK. J lost 3 bases, V lost 7 bases, and 6 bases had no gene match. CDR3: CASKGGRITDTQYF. For the CDR3, the DNA is TGTGCCAGCAAGGGCGGGAGGATAACAGATACGCAGTATTTT.

The chain has TRBV11-2 and TRBJ2-2; no firm D call. CDR3 length: 14 amino acids. V lost 5 bases and J 6 bases, leaving 13 bases between the germline ends. From germline, CDR1 is SGHAT and CDR2 FQNNGV. The CDR3 region is CASSVRIDPGELFF. DNA of the CDR3: TGTGCCAGCAGCGTTCGGATCGACCCCGGGGAGCTGTTTTTT.

V and J are TRBV5-8 and TRBJ1-5; 7 bases align to TRBD1. Trimming took 4 bases from V and 2 from J; bases not matched to a gene: 6. Germline CDR1 and CDR2: SGHTS and YDEGEE. The CDR3 runs 15 residues. The CDR3 is CASSQGTVRNQPQHF. The CDR3 nucleotides are TGTGCCAGCAGCCAAGGGACAGTTCGCAATCAGCCCCAGCATTTT.

The rearrangement uses TRBV2 and TRBJ1-1, with TRBD1 as a possible D gene (5 bases). Germline V CDR1 and CDR2: SNHLY, FYNNEI. The CDR3 loop spans 13 amino acids. The ends were cut back, 6 bases at V and 3 bases at J, with 11 bases in the middle. CDR3 in DNA: TGTGCCAGCAGGCTCGACAGATACACTGAAGCTTTCTTT. Translation: CASRLDRYTEAFF. Supplemented by reference TRBV2 and TRBJ1-1, the full variable domain reads EPEVTQTPSHQVTQMGQEVILRCVPISNHLYFYWYRQILGQKVEFLVSFYNNEISEKSEIFDDQFSVERPDGSNFTLKIRSTKLEDSAMYFCASRLDRYTEAFFGQGTRLTVV.

The rearrangement uses TRBV5-1 and TRBJ1-4; 10 nucleotides align to TRBD1. In germline, CDR1 is SGHRS, CDR2 YFSETQ. V shed 6 bases and J 8 bases; nucleotides not matched to a gene: 10. The CDR3 length is 15 residues. The CDR3 region is CASTRWGQGSEKLFF. CDR3 nucleotides: TGCGCCAGCACCAGATGGGGACAGGGGAGCGAAAAACTGTTTTTT.